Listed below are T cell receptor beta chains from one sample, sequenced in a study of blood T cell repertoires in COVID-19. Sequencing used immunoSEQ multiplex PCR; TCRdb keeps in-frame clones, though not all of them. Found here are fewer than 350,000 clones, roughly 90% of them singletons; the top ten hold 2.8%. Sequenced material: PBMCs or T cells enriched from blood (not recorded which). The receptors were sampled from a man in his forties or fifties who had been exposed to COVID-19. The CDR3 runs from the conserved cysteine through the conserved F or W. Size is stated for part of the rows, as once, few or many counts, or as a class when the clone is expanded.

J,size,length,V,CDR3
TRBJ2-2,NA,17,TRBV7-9,CASSLVQAALNTGELFF
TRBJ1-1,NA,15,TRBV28,CASSSPGTENTEAFF
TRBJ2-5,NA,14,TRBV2,CASKLGRSQETQYF
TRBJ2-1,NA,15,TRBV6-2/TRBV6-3,CASSYYDTSSNEQFF
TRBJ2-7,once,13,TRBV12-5,CASGFLGNPGQYF
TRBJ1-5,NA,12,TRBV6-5,CASGDRNQPQHF
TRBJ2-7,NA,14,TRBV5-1,CASSTGGAPYEQYF
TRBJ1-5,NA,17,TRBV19,CASSVISVAPSNQPQHF
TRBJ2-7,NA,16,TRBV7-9,CASSISGTSADYEQYF
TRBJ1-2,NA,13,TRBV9,CASSGGQIYGYTF
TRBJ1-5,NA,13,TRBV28,CASSSYPSQPQHF
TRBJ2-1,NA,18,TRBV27,CASSLGRMTSSSYNEQFF
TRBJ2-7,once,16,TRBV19,CASSTSGTYTSYEQYF
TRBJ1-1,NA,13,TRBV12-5,CASGNAGNTEAFF
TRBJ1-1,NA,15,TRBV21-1,CASSNSQPNGVEAFF
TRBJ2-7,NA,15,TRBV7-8,CASSLRYTAGREQYF
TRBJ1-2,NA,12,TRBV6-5,CASRQGAGGYTF
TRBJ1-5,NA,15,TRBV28,CASSPGGGGVQPQHF
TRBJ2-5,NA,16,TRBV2,CASSEEGQGPGETQYF
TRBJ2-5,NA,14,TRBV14,CASSQSGLRETQYF
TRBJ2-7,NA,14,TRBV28,CASSPGTVSYEQYF
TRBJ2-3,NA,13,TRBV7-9,CASSEYYSDTQYF
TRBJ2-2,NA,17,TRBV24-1,CATSDPTGGIVDGELFF
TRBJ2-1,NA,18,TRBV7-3,CASSPRRGGSSSYNEQFF
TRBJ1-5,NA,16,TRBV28,CASSLFGTGLNQPQHF
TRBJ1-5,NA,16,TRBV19,CASSIAPGRGKQPQHF
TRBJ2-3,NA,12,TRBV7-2,CASSSYYDTQYF
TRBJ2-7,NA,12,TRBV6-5,CASSYQGGEQYF
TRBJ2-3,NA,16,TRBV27,CASSSLLRGEWDTQYF
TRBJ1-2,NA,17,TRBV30,CAWFEEPTGMSNYGYTF
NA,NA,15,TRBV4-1,CASSQWEGAPYEQFF
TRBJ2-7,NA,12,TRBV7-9,CAVVRLHYEQYF